This T cell receptor beta chain was observed in a study of sequential checkpoint blockade in melanoma. Whole-study context: Both treatment sequences were followed by maintenance nivolumab.

The CDR3 covers 15 residues. V was clipped by 0 bases and J by 0 bases, with 9 bases between them. Germline CDR1 LGHNA, CDR2 YSLEER. Some clones are missing from TCRdb's copy, which holds only in-frame ones; the method was immunoSEQ multiplex PCR. The table lists several thousand clones, approximately 54% of them singletons, with around 17% in the top ten. The treatment is: randomized to nivolumab then ipilimumab (arm A) or the reverse (arm B). No patient had prior DNA-damaging chemotherapy. The sequencing used CD8+ T cells sorted from blood (inferred from file names), collected from a patient given nivolumab and ipilimumab in sequence. The rearrangement joins TRBV4-3 to TRBJ2-7; D is ambiguous. This sequence originates from a human donor with melanoma. The CDR3 DNA is TGCGCCAGCAGCCAAGATACCTACAGCTCCTACGAGCAGTACTTC. Its translation is CASSQDTYSSYEQYF.